This T cell receptor (beta chain) comes out of a study of T cells in localized non-small cell lung cancer. V lost 5 bases to trimming and J lost 6 bases; unmatched junction nucleotides: 15. This CDR3 contains 17 residues. CDR1 and CDR2 from the germline V gene are SGHAT and FQNNGV. Study-wide findings and caveats: Clonality of T cells reached its maximum in uninvolved adjacent lung, surpassing tumor. A median about 56 of the top 100 tumor clones appeared in adjacent lung.

Only in-frame clones appear in the TCRdb table, and some are missing; sequencing was by immunoSEQ multiplex PCR. The repertoire holds over 65,000 clones, with less than 85% as singletons. Notes on this clone: The antigen remains undetermined.

The sequenced sample was peripheral blood, obtained before any cancer treatment. J is TRBJ1-2 and V is TRBV11-2; 10 nucleotides agree with TRBD1. This TCR derives from an older female donor with stage I lung adenocarcinoma. CDR3 amino acids: CASSPGPSRDRGHGYTF. CDR3 sequence (DNA): TGTGCCAGCAGCCCTGGACCTTCTAGGGACAGGGGACATGGCTACACCTTC.